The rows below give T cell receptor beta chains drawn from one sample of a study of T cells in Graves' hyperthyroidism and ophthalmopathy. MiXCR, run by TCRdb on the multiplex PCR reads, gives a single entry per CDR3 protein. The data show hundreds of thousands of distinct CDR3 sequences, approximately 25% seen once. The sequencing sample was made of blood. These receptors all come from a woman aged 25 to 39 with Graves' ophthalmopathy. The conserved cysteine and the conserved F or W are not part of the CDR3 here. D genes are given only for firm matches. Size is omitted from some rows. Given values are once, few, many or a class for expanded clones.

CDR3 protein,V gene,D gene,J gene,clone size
ASSSPGLIEPQH,TRBV7-8,-,TRBJ1-5,-
ASSPRQGAPTGELF,TRBV7-3,TRBD1,TRBJ2-2,many
SARDYFGLDTGELF,TRBV20-1,-,TRBJ2-2,-
ASRLLQGAGNTIY,TRBV12-3/TRBV12-4,-,TRBJ1-3,-
SAAQSGGALIYEQY,TRBV20-1,TRBD2,TRBJ2-7,-
SAPAGGFSYEQY,TRBV20-1,TRBD2,TRBJ2-7,many
AWSGTGRSHYGYT,TRBV30,-,TRBJ1-2,many
ASSFGSNTEAF,TRBV6-2/TRBV6-3,-,TRBJ1-1,many
SVEGRNYGYT,TRBV29-1,-,TRBJ1-2,-
ASWLNYGYT,TRBV12-3/TRBV12-4,-,TRBJ1-2,many
ASSMRLAGGASWNTEAF,TRBV7-9,TRBD1,TRBJ1-1,many
ASSSGQGGDRAF,TRBV5-1,-,TRBJ1-1,-
ASSPLGESPSYEQY,TRBV6-5,-,TRBJ2-7,many
ASSLERSDNQPQH,TRBV7-8,-,TRBJ1-5,-
ASSPKITEAPNYGYT,TRBV18,-,TRBJ1-2,-
ASSLGTGRGNTEAF,TRBV28,TRBD1,TRBJ1-1,many
ASSLVGGPMNTEAF,TRBV11-2,-,TRBJ1-1,-
ASSLGLVSGNTIY,TRBV27,-,TRBJ1-3,many
SAADPSIQGAPSYEQY,TRBV20-1,TRBD1,TRBJ2-7,many
ASSFPEGHHSYEQY,TRBV5-1,-,TRBJ2-7,-
ASSQEGGITEAF,TRBV3-1,-,TRBJ1-1,many
ASSQTGETQY,TRBV2,-,TRBJ2-5,many
AMKGANSYEQY,TRBV28,-,TRBJ2-7,many